This TCR beta chain was identified during a study of early T cells in non-severe SARS-CoV-2 infection. Study summary: Unsorted whole blood bulk RNA was sequenced, with unpaired chains.

This clonotype was found a few times. There are 15 residues in the CDR3. The germline V and J ends were trimmed by 4 bases and 0 bases, with 11 bases remaining between them. From germline, CDR1 is SGHNT and CDR2 YENEEA. TCRdb reanalysed the 5' RACE reads using MiXCR and keeps one entry per CDR3 protein. In the table there are around 72,000 distinct CDR3 sequences, around a tenth of which are singletons. This receptor was taken from an adult who was a healthcare worker with PCR-confirmed SARS-CoV-2 infection or an uninfected control (not recorded which). The chain links TRBV11-3 to TRBJ2-3; possibly TRBD2 for D (6 bases). The sequencing used whole blood, collected at baseline. Here the CDR3 reads CASSSEGTSTDTQYF. The CDR3 DNA reads TGTGCCAGCAGCTCCGAAGGGACTAGCACAGATACGCAGTATTTT.